What follows are 12 T cell receptor beta chains derived from one specimen sequenced in a study of Tregs in tolerant kidney transplant recipients. Mixed chimerism was transient after nonmyeloablative marrow transplants from related graft donors. The data were produced by immunoSEQ multiplex PCR, yet TCRdb's version contains in-frame clones alone and is incomplete. The sample holds fewer than 60,000 clones; 91% are singletons and the top ten take approximately 14%. Sequencing used CD8+ T cells from blood (PBMCs), obtained 24 months after the transplant. The receptors shown here come from a human patient who received a combined kidney and bone marrow transplant. A subset of T cells may come from the graft donor.

This chain joins TRBV5-6 and TRBJ1-2; no definite D call. Germline lookup yields CDR1 SGHDT and CDR2 YYEEEE. The CDR3 consists of 14 residues. Trimming left V 3 bases short and J 7 bases short, with 16 bases between. CDR3 in DNA: TGTGCCAGCAGCTACCTCCTGCGGCAGATTGGCTACACCTTC. This sequence encodes CASSYLLRQIGYTF. The full variable domain, in which reference TRBV5-6 and TRBJ1-2 provide the parts outside the CDR3, is DAGVTQSPTHLIKTRGQQVTLRCSPKSGHDTVSWYQQALGQGPQFIFQYYEEEERQRGNFPDRFSGHQFPNYSSELNVNALLLGDSALYLCASSYLLRQIGYTFGSGTRLTVV.

This CDR3 is CASSEWDRGFQETQYF. The CDR3 DNA reads TGCGCCAGCAGTGAATGGGACAGGGGTTTCCAAGAGACCCAGTACTTC. The chain couples TRBV10-2 to TRBJ2-5, with TRBD1 matching over 10 bases. The V and J ends lost 3 bases and 1 base, in that order; junction bases with no gene match: 5. Germline values: CDR1 WSHSY, CDR2 SAAADI. The CDR3 is made up of 16 amino acids.

The rearrangement uses TRBV9 and TRBJ2-7, with D possibly being TRBD1 (5 bases). V gave up 1 base and J gave up 5 bases, with 16 bases separating them. The CDR3 is made up of 15 amino acids. Germline CDR1 SGDLS, CDR2 YYNGEE. The CDR3 loop reads CASSVFPGPFDEQYF. CDR3 bases: TGTGCCAGCAGCGTATTCCCAGGGCCTTTCGACGAGCAGTACTTC.

The V gene is TRBV29-1, the J gene TRBJ2-7, with a possible D match to TRBD2 (6 bases). Germline V gene sequence: CDR1 SQVTM, CDR2 ANQGSEA. The CDR3 sequence is 12 residues long. V lost 6 bases and J lost 5, with 14 bases in between. The CDR3 nucleotides are TGCAGCGTCCTACGGACTAAGAACGAGCAGTACTTC. This codes for CSVLRTKNEQYF.

The rearrangement joins TRBV18 to TRBJ2-1; a possible D gene is TRBD1 (5 bases). The CDR3 sequence is 14 residues long. Trimming removed 3 bases from V and 4 bases from J, with 10 bases in between. Germline V gene data show CDR1 as KGHSH and CDR2 as LQKENI. The CDR3 protein is CASSPGQLYNEQFF. Written as DNA, the CDR3 is TGTGCCAGCTCACCGGGGCAATTATACAATGAGCAGTTCTTC. The full variable domain, in which reference TRBV18 and TRBJ2-1 provide the parts outside the CDR3, is NAGVMQNPRHLVRRRGQEARLRCSPMKGHSHVYWYRQLPEEGLKFMVYLQKENIIDESGMPKERFSAEFPKEGPSILRIQQVVRGDSAAYFCASSPGQLYNEQFFGPGTRLTVL.

This clone showed up just once. CDR3 protein: CASSLDGGGLLDEQFF. CDR3 DNA sequence: TGTGCCAGCAGCTTAGATGGGGGGGGACTTTTGGATGAGCAGTTCTTC. The chain combines TRBV7-9 with TRBJ2-1; 7 bases fit TRBD2. The J segment lost 8 bases and the V segment lost 1 base, leaving 11 bases of the junction unmatched. Germline loops: CDR1 SEHNR, CDR2 FQNEAQ (reference sequence). The CDR3 loop spans 16 amino acids.

This clone was observed a single time. The rearrangement joins TRBV27 to TRBJ2-7; 7 positions agree with TRBD1. Germline V gene data show CDR1 as MNHEY and CDR2 as SMNVEV (reference sequence). CDR3 length: 13 residues. V trimming: 3 bases; J trimming: 2 bases; junction bases outside the gene matches: 1. CDR3 bases: TGTGCCAGCAGTTTCGGGACAGCCTACGAGCAGTACTTC. Its translation is CASSFGTAYEQYF.

This clone was counted a single time. This rearrangement joins TRBV9 to TRBJ2-2; TRBD2 agrees at 11 bases. CDR1 and CDR2 from the germline V gene are SGDLS and YYNGEE. Trimming removed 4 bases from V and 4 bases from J; junction bases left unmatched: 3. The CDR3 has 15 amino acids. The DNA of the CDR3 is TGTGCCAGCAGCTTTAGCGGGAGGGCCACCGGGGAGCTGTTTTTT. Protein: CASSFSGRATGELFF.

The rearrangement joins TRBV14 to TRBJ1-3; D not certain. Trimming shortened V by 2 bases and J by 0 bases, and 8 bases separated the two germline ends. Germline-derived CDR1 and CDR2 are SGHDN and FVKESK. This CDR3 comprises 15 residues. This chain's CDR3 is CASSQFLSSGNTIYF. DNA of the CDR3: TGTGCCAGCAGCCAATTTTTATCCTCTGGAAACACCATATATTTT. The complete variable domain, with remaining parts taken from reference TRBV14 and TRBJ1-3, reads EAGVTQFPSHSVIEKGQTVTLRCDPISGHDNLYWYRRVMGKEIKFLLHFVKESKQDESGMPNNRFLAERTGGTYSTLKVQPAELEDSGVYFCASSQFLSSGNTIYFGEGSWLTVV.

The DNA for the CDR3 is TGTGCCAGCAGCGCCGAGCGGGGCCGCACCGGGGAGCTGTTTTTT. Protein sequence: CASSAERGRTGELFF. The chain carries TRBV9 and TRBJ2-2, with 7 nucleotides matching TRBD2. This CDR3 spans 15 amino acids. Germline V gene sequence: CDR1 SGDLS, CDR2 YYNGEE. The V gene end was trimmed by 3 bases and the J gene end by 4 bases; junction bases not matched to a gene: 6.

This clone was seen once. This sequence joins TRBV7-9 and TRBJ2-7, with a possible D match to TRBD1 (5 bases). The ends were cut back, 2 bases at V and 1 base at J, with 9 bases in the middle. CDR1 and CDR2 (germline): SEHNR, FQNEAQ (reference sequence). The CDR3 consists of 14 residues. Written as DNA, the CDR3 is TGTGCCAGCAGCTTATTGACAGAGTCCTACGAGCAGTACTTC. Translating it yields CASSLLTESYEQYF.

This clone was counted a few times. This chain joins TRBV28 and TRBJ2-6, with TRBD2 identical over 7 bases. V gave up 5 bases and J gave up 4 bases; unmatched junction bases: 8. CDR1 and CDR2 (germline): MDHEN, SYDVKM. The CDR3 runs to 16 residues. Here the CDR3 reads CASSGLRGIGANVLTF. CDR3 nucleotide sequence: TGTGCCAGCAGTGGATTGCGGGGGATCGGGGCCAACGTCCTGACTTTC.